This record concerns one T cell receptor (beta chain) sequence. There is no known antigen for this receptor. Base qualities are missing; no much larger clone stands one base away. The sample's time point, from its label and the paper: cycle 1 day 1 (C1D1), immediately before nivolumab initiation. All trial patients had relapsed after autologous stem cell transplantation, with cohorts A, B and C differing in prior brentuximab vedotin exposure. The trial cohort comprised fewer than 65 patients with relapsed/refractory classical Hodgkin lymphoma whose best overall responses were complete response, partial response or progressive disease. In the multi-cohort phase II CheckMate 205 trial, trial patients received single-agent nivolumab. An independent review committee assessed best overall response using the 2007 International Working Group response criteria. Trial PBMCs were obtained immediately prior to nivolumab initiation (C1D1) and on therapy at cycle 2 day 1 and cycle 4 day 1. Peripheral blood was collected in 8 mL Vacutainer Cell Preparation Tubes, from which PBMCs were isolated by centrifugation and then cryopreserved.

Genomic DNA was extracted with the Qiagen DNeasy kit from unsorted PBMCs and from negatively selected CD4+ and CD8+ fractions. Amplification of TCR beta CDR3 regions was done by immunoSEQ multiplex PCR with primers that anneal to V and J segments. A synthetic immune receptor repertoire was used to minimize amplification bias, and any residual bias was removed computationally once sequencing was done. The published analysis was carried out like this. Custom Python scripts were used to quantify repertoire diversity as the Shannon entropy index. Unsorted, CD4+ and CD8+ repertoires were examined separately, except in combined analyses, for which CD4+ and CD8+ sequences were merged in silico. Clonal expansion was defined as at least a 2-fold frequency increase after treatment relative to C1D1, with a pseudocount of 0.5 for undetected baseline clones. Singleton clones were defined as clones with 0 or 1 copy at C1D1, and non-singleton clones were defined as clones with 2 or more copies. By matching protein sequences in sorted samples from the same patient, clones expanded in unsorted samples were annotated as CD4+, CD8+ or unknown. Wilcoxon tests on paired samples were used to test diversity changes from C1D1 to C4D1. Here the immuneACCESS table is served through TCRdb, limited to in-frame sequences with V and J called. Missing clones are a known gap in these copies; in checked studies unresolved V genes cover under half, and the rest lacks a known reason. V, J and clone size reflect that table, while D and trimming were determined from the DNA. The sample profile shows more than 10,000 clones; roughly 78% of them were found once. Of the sample, roughly 24% falls within the top ten clones.

This entry belongs to a study of PD-1 blockade in classical Hodgkin lymphoma (dated by TCRdb to the early 2020s). About the study as a whole: Nivolumab dosing was 3 mg/kg intravenously every 2 weeks, continuing until either disease progression or unacceptable toxicity. The study used CyTOF and TCR beta sequencing to define a peripheral blood immune signature of response to PD-1 blockade in classical Hodgkin lymphoma. The study at large found these results: By C4D1, a significant rise was seen in CD4+ TCR diversity but not in CD8+ TCR diversity (p=0.0027 vs p=0.16), and the rise was most apparent among complete responders (p=0.02). Trial patients with a complete response had baseline diversity similar to that of newly diagnosed patients, while partial responders and progressors had significantly lower diversity. Diversity was lower in patients who began nivolumab less than 1 year after ASCT, so these patients were left out of later analyses to avoid confounding by immune reconstitution. The study was restricted to a single clinical trial cohort, and the causes of repertoire differences, possibly disease activity or prior therapy, were left undefined. Baseline TCR diversity was reported as lower in newly diagnosed patients than in healthy donors, and lower still in relapsed/refractory patients.

This clonotype originated in a human donor with classical Hodgkin lymphoma. Here the sequenced sample was peripheral blood mononuclear cells (PBMCs), taken at baseline.

The DNA is as follows: TGTGCCAGCAGCTTTGGGAACACTGAAGCTTTCTTT. Translated, this is CASSFGNTEAFF. The chain is encoded by TRBV11-3 joined to TRBJ1-1, with no confidently assigned D gene. Taken from cysteine to phenylalanine, the CDR3 has 12 residues. The entry retains the CDR3 DNA only, 36 bases that are in frame from base 1. Based on the germline V gene, the CDR1 and CDR2 sequences are SGHNT and YENEEA. V is shortened by 3 bases, J by 1 base, and the region joining them spans 3 bases.